This T cell receptor (beta chain) was sequenced for a study of OX40 agonist ivuxolimab in advanced cancers. About the research overall: The patients received ivuxolimab by intravenous route every 2 weeks at 0.01 to 10 mg/kg. The diagnoses of dose-escalation patients were hepatocellular carcinoma, melanoma, renal cell or head and neck cancer.

V was cut by 0 bases and J by 8 bases, with 11 bases left in between. This CDR3 is built from 14 residues. Germline V gives CDR1 SGHAT, CDR2 FQNNGV. Clones were read by immunoSEQ multiplex PCR, and TCRdb kept only the in-frame ones, dropping some. The table records 60,000 to 95,000 clones, less than 90% of them present only once. Sequencing was performed on CD4+ or CD8+ T cells sorted from blood, taken in a trial of the OX40 agonist ivuxolimab. The source of this sequence is an adult with an advanced solid tumor such as melanoma, head and neck, liver or kidney cancer. V and J are TRBV11-2 and TRBJ1-3; D not certain. Written as DNA, the CDR3 is TGTGCCAGCAGCTTAGATCGGGCAGGCCACACCATATATTTT. Encoded protein: CASSLDRAGHTIYF.